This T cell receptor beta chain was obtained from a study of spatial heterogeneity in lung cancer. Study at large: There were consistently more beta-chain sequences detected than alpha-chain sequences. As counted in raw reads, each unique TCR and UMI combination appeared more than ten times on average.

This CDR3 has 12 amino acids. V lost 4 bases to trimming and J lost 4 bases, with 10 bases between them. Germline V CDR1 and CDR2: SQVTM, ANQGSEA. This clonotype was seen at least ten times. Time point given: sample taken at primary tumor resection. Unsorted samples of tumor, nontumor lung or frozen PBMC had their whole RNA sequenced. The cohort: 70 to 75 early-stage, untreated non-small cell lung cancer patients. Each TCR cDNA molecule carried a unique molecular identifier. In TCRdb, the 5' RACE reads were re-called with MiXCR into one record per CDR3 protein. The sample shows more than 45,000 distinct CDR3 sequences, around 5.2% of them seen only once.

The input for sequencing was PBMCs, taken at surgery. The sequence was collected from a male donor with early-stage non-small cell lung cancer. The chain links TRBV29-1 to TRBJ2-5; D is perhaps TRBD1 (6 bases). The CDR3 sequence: CSVVIGGETQYF. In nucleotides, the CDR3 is TGCAGCGTTGTGATAGGGGGAGAGACCCAGTACTTC.